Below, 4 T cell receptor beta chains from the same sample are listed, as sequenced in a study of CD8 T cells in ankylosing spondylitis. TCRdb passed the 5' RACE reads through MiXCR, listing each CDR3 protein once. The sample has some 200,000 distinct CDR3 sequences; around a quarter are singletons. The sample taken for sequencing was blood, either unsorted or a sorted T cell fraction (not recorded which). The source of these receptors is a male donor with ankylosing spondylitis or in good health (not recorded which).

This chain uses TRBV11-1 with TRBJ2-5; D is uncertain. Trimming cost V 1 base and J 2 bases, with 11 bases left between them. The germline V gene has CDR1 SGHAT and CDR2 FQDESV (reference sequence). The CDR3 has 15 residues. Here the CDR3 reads CASSLDPTRQETQYF. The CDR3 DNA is TGTGCCAGCAGCTTAGACCCGACTCGGCAAGAGACCCAGTACTTC.

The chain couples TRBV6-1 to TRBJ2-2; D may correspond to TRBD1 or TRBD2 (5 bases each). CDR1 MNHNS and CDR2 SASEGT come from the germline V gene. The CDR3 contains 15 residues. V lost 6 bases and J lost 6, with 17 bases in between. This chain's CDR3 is CASRGDGSSSGELFF. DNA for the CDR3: TGTGCCAGCAGGGGGGACGGATCTTCGTCCGGGGAGCTGTTTTTT.

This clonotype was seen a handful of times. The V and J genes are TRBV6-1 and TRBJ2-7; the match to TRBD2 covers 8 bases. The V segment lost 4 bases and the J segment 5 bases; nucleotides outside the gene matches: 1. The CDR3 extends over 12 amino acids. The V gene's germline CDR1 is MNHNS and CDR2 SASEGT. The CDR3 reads CASSAAGDEQYF. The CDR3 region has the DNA TGTGCCAGCAGTGCAGCGGGAGACGAGCAGTACTTC.

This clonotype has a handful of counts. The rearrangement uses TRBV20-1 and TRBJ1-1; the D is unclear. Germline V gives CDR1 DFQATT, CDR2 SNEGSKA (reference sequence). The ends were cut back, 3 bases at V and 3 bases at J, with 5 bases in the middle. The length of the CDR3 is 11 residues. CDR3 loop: CSASLDTEAFF. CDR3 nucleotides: TGCAGTGCTAGCTTAGACACTGAAGCTTTCTTT.